Listed below are T cell receptor beta chains from one sample, sequenced in a study of cytomegalovirus exposure and HLA in healthy donors. The table came from immunoSEQ multiplex PCR; TCRdb's copy has only in-frame clones and leaves some out. Of 120,000 or so clones in the sample, 77% were seen once. What was sequenced was PBMCs. All receptors derive from a man in his late teens or twenties in good health and CMV-seropositive. The CDR3 runs from the conserved cysteine through the conserved F or W. A D gene is named only where the DNA matches it firmly. Rows may omit the clone size; those that give it use once, few, many or a size class.

d_gene	j_gene	abundance	v_gene	CDR3aa	CDR3nt
TRBD1	TRBJ2-7	.	TRBV2	CASTDRDRLSEQYF	TGTGCCAGCACCGACCGGGACAGGTTGAGCGAGCAGTACTTC
TRBD2	TRBJ2-3	.	TRBV4-1	CASSLRAGGSTDTQYF	TGCGCCAGCAGCCTCAGAGCGGGGGGAAGCACAGATACGCAGTATTTT
TRBD1	TRBJ2-6	.	TRBV27	CASTRQGAHGANVLTF	TGTGCCAGCACACGACAGGGGGCGCATGGGGCCAACGTCCTGACTTTC
TRBD1	TRBJ1-6	.	TRBV27	CASSLGGQGVSPLHF	TGTGCCAGCAGTTTAGGGGGACAGGGGGTCTCACCCCTCCACTTT
TRBD2	TRBJ2-1	.	TRBV7-8	CASSLRGFTIYNEQFF	TGTGCCAGCAGCTTGCGGGGGTTTACCATCTACAATGAGCAGTTCTTC
.	TRBJ1-2	.	TRBV7-9	CASSSGQGYGYTF	TGTGCCAGCAGCTCCGGGCAGGGATACGGCTACACCTTC
TRBD1	TRBJ1-2	.	TRBV30	CAWHLQGAGYTF	TGTGCCTGGCACCTACAGGGGGCTGGCTACACCTTC
TRBD2	TRBJ2-2	.	TRBV5-1	CASSPAASGAGELFF	TGCGCCAGCAGCCCGGCGGCTAGCGGGGCCGGGGAGCTGTTTTTT
TRBD1	TRBJ1-1	.	TRBV10-1	CASSELAGGRNTEAFF	TGCGCCAGCAGTGAGCTGGCAGGGGGCAGGAACACTGAAGCTTTCTTT
.	TRBJ2-4	.	TRBV7-8	CASSLGGRGNIQYF	TGTGCCAGCAGCTTAGGGGGGCGCGGGAACATTCAGTACTTC
.	TRBJ1-1	few	TRBV10-3	CAISESNPSRAFF	TGTGCCATCAGTGAGTCGAACCCCTCGAGAGCTTTCTTT
.	TRBJ2-1	.	TRBV7-2	CASSSAGINNEQFF	TGTGCCAGCAGCTCCGCCGGGATCAACAATGAGCAGTTCTTC
TRBD2	TRBJ2-1	.	TRBV5-4	CASSGGLAGGSYNEQFF	TGTGCCAGCAGCGGCGGACTAGCGGGGGGTTCCTACAATGAGCAGTTCTTC
TRBD2	TRBJ2-3	once	TRBV5-4	CASNSWDYQPPDTQYF	TGTGCCAGCAACTCCTGGGACTACCAACCCCCAGATACGCAGTATTTT
TRBD1	TRBJ1-1	.	TRBV6-1	CASSEGTANTEAFF	TGTGCCAGCAGTGAGGGGACAGCCAATACAGAAGCTTTCTTT
TRBD1	TRBJ1-1	.	TRBV5-5	CASSATGVNTEAFF	TGTGCCAGCAGCGCTACAGGGGTAAACACTGAAGCTTTCTTT
.	TRBJ2-3	.	TRBV19	CASTWGGGDTQYF	TGTGCCAGTACCTGGGGGGGCGGAGATACGCAGTATTTT
.	TRBJ1-5	.	TRBV4-2	CASSQEGKPQHF	TGTGCCAGCAGCCAAGAGGGCAAGCCCCAGCATTTT
TRBD1	TRBJ2-2	.	TRBV15	CATSREQGAGTGELFF	TGTGCCACCAGCAGAGAACAGGGGGCGGGAACCGGGGAGCTGTTTTTT
.	TRBJ1-5	.	TRBV15	CATSRAVLQPQHF	TGTGCCACCAGCAGAGCTGTATTACAGCCCCAGCATTTT
.	TRBJ2-5	few	TRBV7-8	CASSLYGQQQETQYF	TGTGCCAGCAGCTTATACGGACAGCAACAAGAGACCCAGTACTTC
.	TRBJ2-7	.	TRBV7-9	CASSSRGEQYF	TGTGCCAGCAGCTCCAGGGGCGAGCAGTACTTC
TRBD1	TRBJ1-1	.	TRBV10-2	CASREGQANTEAFF	TGCGCCAGCAGGGAGGGACAGGCGAACACTGAAGCTTTCTTT